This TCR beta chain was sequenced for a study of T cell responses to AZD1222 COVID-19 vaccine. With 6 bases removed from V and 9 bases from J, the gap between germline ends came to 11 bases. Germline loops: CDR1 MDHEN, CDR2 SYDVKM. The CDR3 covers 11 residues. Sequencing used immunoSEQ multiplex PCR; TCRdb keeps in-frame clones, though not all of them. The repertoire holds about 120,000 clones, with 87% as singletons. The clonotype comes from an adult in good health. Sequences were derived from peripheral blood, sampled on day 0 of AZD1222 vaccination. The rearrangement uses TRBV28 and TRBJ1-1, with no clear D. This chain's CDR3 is CASSRQSKAFF. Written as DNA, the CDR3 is TGTGCCAGCAGCCGCCAGTCTAAAGCTTTCTTT.